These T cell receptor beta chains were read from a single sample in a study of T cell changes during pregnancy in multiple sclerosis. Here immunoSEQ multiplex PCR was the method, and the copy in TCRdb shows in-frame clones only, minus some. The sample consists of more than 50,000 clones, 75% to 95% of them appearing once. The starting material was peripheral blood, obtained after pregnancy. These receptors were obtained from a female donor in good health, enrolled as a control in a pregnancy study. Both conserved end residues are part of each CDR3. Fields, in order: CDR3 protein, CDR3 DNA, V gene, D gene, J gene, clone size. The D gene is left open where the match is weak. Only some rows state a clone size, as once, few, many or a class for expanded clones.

cdr3_aa: CASSLERDRGYTF
cdr3_nt: TGTGCCAGCAGCTTAGAGCGGGATCGGGGCTACACCTTC
v_call: TRBV7-8
d_call: -
j_call: TRBJ1-2
clone_size: -

cdr3_aa: CAISGSYEQYF
cdr3_nt: TGTGCCATCAGTGGCAGCTACGAGCAGTACTTC
v_call: TRBV10-3
d_call: -
j_call: TRBJ2-7
clone_size: -

cdr3_aa: CASSPMGQPRFDTQYF
cdr3_nt: TGCGCCAGCAGCCCGATGGGACAGCCAAGATTCGATACGCAGTATTTT
v_call: TRBV5-1
d_call: TRBD1
j_call: TRBJ2-3
clone_size: -

cdr3_aa: CASSFGSNQPQHF
cdr3_nt: TGTGCCAGCAGCTTCGGTAGCAATCAGCCCCAGCATTTT
v_call: TRBV5-6
d_call: -
j_call: TRBJ1-5
clone_size: -

cdr3_aa: CASSQGTSGRRSTDTQYF
cdr3_nt: TGCGCCAGCAGCCAAGGAACTAGCGGGAGGAGAAGCACAGATACGCAGTATTTT
v_call: TRBV4-3
d_call: TRBD2
j_call: TRBJ2-3
clone_size: -

cdr3_aa: CASTEAGGWTGELFF
cdr3_nt: TGCGCCAGCACCGAAGCGGGGGGGTGGACCGGGGAGCTGTTTTTT
v_call: TRBV4-1
d_call: TRBD2
j_call: TRBJ2-2
clone_size: -

cdr3_aa: CASSLNPAGAPNNSPLHF
cdr3_nt: TGTGCCAGCTCCCTCAACCCGGCGGGGGCCCCTAATAATTCACCCCTCCACTTT
v_call: TRBV18
d_call: -
j_call: TRBJ1-6
clone_size: -

cdr3_aa: CASTTEGVSSYEQYF
cdr3_nt: TGTGCCAGCACTACCGAGGGGGTCAGCTCCTACGAGCAGTACTTC
v_call: TRBV6-1
d_call: -
j_call: TRBJ2-7
clone_size: -

cdr3_aa: CASSVELRIGGQGTGELFF
cdr3_nt: TGTGCCAGCAGCGTAGAATTGAGGATAGGGGGACAGGGGACCGGGGAGCTGTTTTTT
v_call: TRBV9
d_call: TRBD1
j_call: TRBJ2-2
clone_size: -

cdr3_aa: CASSWGPTDTQYF
cdr3_nt: TGTGCCAGCAGCTGGGGGCCTACAGATACGCAGTATTTT
v_call: TRBV5-5
d_call: -
j_call: TRBJ2-3
clone_size: -

cdr3_aa: CASSPYYGGAKNIQYF
cdr3_nt: TGTGCCAGCAGCCCCTATTACGGGGGAGCCAAAAACATTCAGTACTTC
v_call: TRBV7-6
d_call: -
j_call: TRBJ2-4
clone_size: -

cdr3_aa: CASSLEVAGARARYGYTF
cdr3_nt: TGTGCCAGCAGCTTAGAGGTTGCAGGGGCCCGAGCCCGCTATGGCTACACCTTC
v_call: TRBV7-9
d_call: -
j_call: TRBJ1-2
clone_size: -

cdr3_aa: CASRPRTGDNEQFF
cdr3_nt: TGTGCCAGCAGACCCCGGACAGGAGACAATGAGCAGTTCTTC
v_call: TRBV6-5
d_call: TRBD1
j_call: TRBJ2-1
clone_size: -

cdr3_aa: CASSLGTAISYEQYF
cdr3_nt: TGTGCCAGCAGCTTGGGGACAGCAATCTCCTACGAGCAGTACTTC
v_call: TRBV5-4
d_call: -
j_call: TRBJ2-7
clone_size: -

cdr3_aa: CSPTGGLMNTEAFF
cdr3_nt: TGCAGCCCTACGGGAGGCCTAATGAACACTGAAGCTTTCTTT
v_call: TRBV29-1
d_call: -
j_call: TRBJ1-1
clone_size: few

cdr3_aa: CASSLSNSGSGANVLTF
cdr3_nt: TGTGCCAGCAGTTTATCTAATAGCGGTTCTGGGGCCAACGTCCTGACTTTC
v_call: TRBV27
d_call: -
j_call: TRBJ2-6
clone_size: once

cdr3_aa: CASSLDREGPDTQYF
cdr3_nt: TGTGCCAGCAGCTTGGACAGGGAAGGACCAGATACGCAGTATTTT
v_call: TRBV5-4
d_call: -
j_call: TRBJ2-3
clone_size: -

cdr3_aa: CASSPLYGYNEQFF
cdr3_nt: TGTGCCAGCTCACCACTATACGGGTACAATGAGCAGTTCTTC
v_call: TRBV18
d_call: -
j_call: TRBJ2-1
clone_size: -

cdr3_aa: CASSLEAGGAETFF
cdr3_nt: TGTGCCAGCAGCTTAGAAGCAGGGGGCGCGGAAACTTTCTTT
v_call: TRBV7-9
d_call: TRBD1
j_call: TRBJ1-1
clone_size: -

cdr3_aa: CASSDAAGGSTDTQYF
cdr3_nt: TGTGCCAGCAGTGACGCTGCGGGGGGCAGCACAGATACGCAGTATTTT
v_call: TRBV6-4
d_call: TRBD2
j_call: TRBJ2-3
clone_size: -

cdr3_aa: CASSLIGGNTEAFF
cdr3_nt: TGTGCCAGCAGCTTGATCGGGGGGAACACTGAAGCTTTCTTT
v_call: TRBV5-6
d_call: -
j_call: TRBJ1-1
clone_size: -

cdr3_aa: CASSPGQGPAQTKNIQYF
cdr3_nt: TGTGCCAGCAGTCCCGGACAGGGCCCAGCCCAAACCAAAAACATTCAGTACTTC
v_call: TRBV28
d_call: TRBD1
j_call: TRBJ2-4
clone_size: -

cdr3_aa: CASSTPGRLEGYTF
cdr3_nt: TGTGCCAGCAGCACCCCAGGGCGGCTGGAGGGCTACACCTTC
v_call: TRBV27
d_call: -
j_call: TRBJ1-2
clone_size: -

cdr3_aa: CASSSRWGPDTQYF
cdr3_nt: TGTGCCAGCAGCTCGAGATGGGGGCCAGATACGCAGTATTTT
v_call: TRBV19
d_call: -
j_call: TRBJ2-3
clone_size: -

cdr3_aa: CASTPARRNTEAFF
cdr3_nt: TGTGCCAGCACCCCGGCGCGGCGGAACACTGAAGCTTTCTTT
v_call: TRBV7-9
d_call: -
j_call: TRBJ1-1
clone_size: -

cdr3_aa: CASSPQSAGELFF
cdr3_nt: TGTGCCAGCAGCCCCCAGTCCGCCGGGGAGCTGTTTTTT
v_call: TRBV11-2
d_call: -
j_call: TRBJ2-2
clone_size: -

cdr3_aa: CSGRDSEPTQYF
cdr3_nt: TGCAGCGGGAGGGACAGCGAACCGACCCAGTACTTC
v_call: TRBV29-1
d_call: -
j_call: TRBJ2-5
clone_size: -

cdr3_aa: CASSLVASSTGELFF
cdr3_nt: TGCGCCAGCAGCTTGGTGGCTAGTAGCACCGGGGAGCTGTTTTTT
v_call: TRBV5-1
d_call: -
j_call: TRBJ2-2
clone_size: -

cdr3_aa: CASSAPGQGANYGYTF
cdr3_nt: TGTGCCAGCAGCGCCCCGGGACAGGGAGCTAACTATGGCTACACCTTC
v_call: TRBV7-2
d_call: TRBD1
j_call: TRBJ1-2
clone_size: once

cdr3_aa: CASSPGQGANYGYTF
cdr3_nt: TGCGCCAGCAGCCCGGGACAGGGGGCGAACTATGGCTACACCTTC
v_call: TRBV5-1
d_call: TRBD1
j_call: TRBJ1-2
clone_size: -

cdr3_aa: CASSLVSRGYYGYTF
cdr3_nt: TGTGCCAGCAGCTTGGTGTCCAGGGGATACTATGGCTACACCTTC
v_call: TRBV5-8
d_call: -
j_call: TRBJ1-2
clone_size: -

cdr3_aa: CASSTSRGGGQGHGYTEAFF
cdr3_nt: TGTGCCAGTAGTACCTCACGAGGAGGGGGACAGGGACATGGGTACACTGAAGCTTTCTTT
v_call: TRBV19
d_call: TRBD1
j_call: TRBJ1-1
clone_size: -

cdr3_aa: CASSLGGLVTDTQYF
cdr3_nt: TGTGCCAGCAGCTTGGGGGGACTAGTCACAGATACGCAGTATTTT
v_call: TRBV5-4
d_call: TRBD2
j_call: TRBJ2-3
clone_size: -

cdr3_aa: CASSLGGREGETQYF
cdr3_nt: TGTGCCAGCAGCTTAGGAGGCAGGGAGGGAGAGACCCAGTACTTC
v_call: TRBV7-2
d_call: TRBD2
j_call: TRBJ2-5
clone_size: -

cdr3_aa: CASSQDRQGVLQPQHF
cdr3_nt: TGCGCCAGCAGCCAAGATCGACAGGGGGTCCTTCAGCCCCAGCATTTT
v_call: TRBV4-3
d_call: TRBD1
j_call: TRBJ1-5
clone_size: once

cdr3_aa: CASSLASSNTEAFF
cdr3_nt: TGTGCCAGCAGCTTAGCATCTTCGAACACTGAAGCTTTCTTT
v_call: TRBV7-2
d_call: -
j_call: TRBJ1-1
clone_size: -

cdr3_aa: CASSPPGATYEQYF
cdr3_nt: TGTGCCAGCTCACCACCGGGAGCCACCTACGAGCAGTACTTC
v_call: TRBV18
d_call: -
j_call: TRBJ2-7
clone_size: -

cdr3_aa: CASSEVRGLGPQHF
cdr3_nt: TGTGCCAGCAGTGAGGTTCGGGGATTGGGGCCCCAGCATTTT
v_call: TRBV6-1
d_call: -
j_call: TRBJ1-5
clone_size: few

cdr3_aa: CASGLGTGSADTQYF
cdr3_nt: TGTGCTAGTGGTTTGGGGACAGGGTCAGCAGATACGCAGTATTTT
v_call: TRBV12-5
d_call: TRBD1
j_call: TRBJ2-3
clone_size: -

cdr3_aa: CASLPDRGSYNEQFF
cdr3_nt: TGTGCCAGTCTCCCAGACAGGGGTTCCTACAATGAGCAGTTCTTC
v_call: TRBV19
d_call: TRBD1
j_call: TRBJ2-1
clone_size: -

cdr3_aa: CASSDPAGGPMRELFF
cdr3_nt: TGCGCCAGCAGTGATCCGGCGGGAGGGCCTATGCGGGAGCTGTTTTTT
v_call: TRBV10-2
d_call: TRBD2
j_call: TRBJ2-2
clone_size: -

cdr3_aa: CASSLQSGARGEQYF
cdr3_nt: TGTGCCAGCAGCCTACAATCAGGGGCCCGAGGGGAGCAGTACTTC
v_call: TRBV7-2
d_call: -
j_call: TRBJ2-7
clone_size: few

cdr3_aa: CASSQPRGSTEAFF
cdr3_nt: TGTGCCAGCAGCCAACCTAGGGGGAGCACTGAAGCTTTCTTT
v_call: TRBV7-9
d_call: -
j_call: TRBJ1-1
clone_size: -

cdr3_aa: CASSDTNRARNTEAFF
cdr3_nt: TGCGCCAGCAGCGACACGAACAGGGCTAGGAACACTGAAGCTTTCTTT
v_call: TRBV5-1
d_call: -
j_call: TRBJ1-1
clone_size: -

cdr3_aa: CASRSLAGPPDTQYF
cdr3_nt: TGTGCCAGCAGGTCACTAGCGGGGCCCCCAGATACGCAGTATTTT
v_call: TRBV6-5
d_call: TRBD2
j_call: TRBJ2-3
clone_size: -

cdr3_aa: CASTKGGGGRIVAFF
cdr3_nt: TGCGCCAGTACCAAAGGAGGGGGGGGGCGCATTGTAGCTTTCTTT
v_call: TRBV5-1
d_call: -
j_call: TRBJ1-1
clone_size: -